This is a list of T cell receptor beta chains from one sample in a study of blood T cells in healthy people across ages. One entry per CDR3 protein, called by TCRdb with MiXCR from the 5' RACE reads. Of over 750,000 distinct CDR3 sequences in the sample, about 25% are singletons; the top ten hold more than 8%. The same data also went into a second study, on T cells of mothers and their children.

Sequenced input: blood. The receptors come from a boy aged 10-17 years in good health. Both conserved end residues are part of each CDR3. The order of the fields is clone size, V gene, J gene, D gene, CDR3 DNA, CDR3 protein. A D gene is named only where the DNA matches it firmly. Clone size is shown for a subset of rows, as once, few, many or a class of expanded clone.

-	TRBV6-2/TRBV6-3	TRBJ1-1	-	TGTGCCAGCAGTCAGCGGCAGGACGCTTTCTTT	CASSQRQDAFF
-	TRBV4-1	TRBJ2-2	-	TGCGCCAGCAGCCCTGAACAGACTAGAAACACCGGGGAGCTGTTTTTT	CASSPEQTRNTGELFF
-	TRBV18	TRBJ2-1	TRBD1	TGTGCCAGCTCACCACCGAAGTTTGGGACAGACGAGGAATATTACAATGAGCAGTTCTTC	CASSPPKFGTDEEYYNEQFF
-	TRBV20-1	TRBJ2-1	-	TGCAGTGCTAGAATGCAGACAAACAATGAGCAGTTCTTC	CSARMQTNNEQFF
few	TRBV7-2	TRBJ2-1	TRBD2	TGTGCCAGCAGCTTAGCTAGCGGGGGGGCCTCCTACAATGAGCAGTTCTTC	CASSLASGGASYNEQFF
few	TRBV2	TRBJ2-3	-	TGTGCCAGCAGTGAAGTCGGCGACACAGATACGCAGTATTTT	CASSEVGDTDTQYF
-	TRBV4-1	TRBJ2-5	TRBD2	TGCGCCAGCAGCCAAGAGGGGGACTATGAGACCCAGTACTTC	CASSQEGDYETQYF
few	TRBV7-2	TRBJ2-5	-	TGTGCCAGCAGCTTAGGGATCCAAGGGACCCAGTACTTC	CASSLGIQGTQYF
few	TRBV7-9	TRBJ2-3	-	TGTGCCAGCAGCTGGGGTGATACGCAGTATTTT	CASSWGDTQYF
-	TRBV4-1	TRBJ2-3	-	TGCGCCAGCAGCCAAGTGAGCGGAGGCACAGATACGCAGTATTTT	CASSQVSGGTDTQYF
few	TRBV29-1	TRBJ2-7	-	TGCAGCCACGAACGGGCAGGCCACTCCTACGAGCAGTACTTC	CSHERAGHSYEQYF
few	TRBV20-1	TRBJ1-4	-	TGCAGTGCCAGGGACGTTACGGGCGGGACTAATGAAAAACTGTTTTTT	CSARDVTGGTNEKLFF
-	TRBV6-5	TRBJ1-3	-	TGTGCCAGCAGTTACTCGTTGGCCGGGACAAATAGAAACACCATATATTTT	CASSYSLAGTNRNTIYF
-	TRBV7-3	TRBJ2-3	-	TGTGCCAGCAGCTTTCTCGGGCGGCGGAGCACAGATACGCAGTATTTT	CASSFLGRRSTDTQYF
few	TRBV29-1	TRBJ1-2	-	TGCAGCGTTGAAGACAGGGTAGCGATCTATGGCTACACCTTC	CSVEDRVAIYGYTF
few	TRBV7-6	TRBJ2-7	TRBD2	TGTGCCAGCAGCTTAGTAGCGGGGGGGCGAAACGAGCAGTACTTC	CASSLVAGGRNEQYF
-	TRBV2	TRBJ2-5	TRBD1	TGTGCCAGCAGTCTAACAGGGGGCGATGGGGAGACCCAGTACTTC	CASSLTGGDGETQYF
few	TRBV12-3/TRBV12-4	TRBJ1-2	TRBD1	TGTGCCAGCAGTTCCTACCGGACAGGGCCCGGCTACACCTTC	CASSSYRTGPGYTF
-	TRBV7-2	TRBJ1-1	-	TGTGCCAGCAGCTTAGTCCCCGGGGCTGAAGCTTTCTTT	CASSLVPGAEAFF
few	TRBV28	TRBJ2-2	-	TGTGCCAGCAGTCTCGTACAGGGTATCGGGGAGCTGTTTTTT	CASSLVQGIGELFF
few	TRBV6-1	TRBJ2-7	-	TGTGCCAGCAGTGAACGAGGGTCAATCTCCTACGAGCAGTACTTC	CASSERGSISYEQYF
-	TRBV5-1	TRBJ2-3	-	TGCGCCAGCAGCTTGGCCGAAGGGGAGGCAGATACGCAGTATTTT	CASSLAEGEADTQYF
-	TRBV27	TRBJ2-1	-	TGTGCCAGCAGTCTCCCGGGACCACCCTCTGGGAATGAGCAGTTCTTC	CASSLPGPPSGNEQFF
-	TRBV4-1	TRBJ1-4	-	TGCGCCAGCAGCCAAGAAGTGGGGGGGCTTGTTGAAAAACTGTTTTTT	CASSQEVGGLVEKLFF
few	TRBV12-3/TRBV12-4	TRBJ2-1	TRBD2	TGTGCCAGCAGTTTAGCTCCTAGCGGGAGCAATGAGCAGTTCTTC	CASSLAPSGSNEQFF
-	TRBV9	TRBJ2-4	TRBD2	TGTGCCAGCAGCGCGGGCGACGGTAGCGGGAGAGGTTCGACCAAAAACATTCAGTACTTC	CASSAGDGSGRGSTKNIQYF
-	TRBV10-3	TRBJ2-7	-	TGCGCCATCAGTGAGGTCAGGGTCTACGAGCAGTACTTC	CAISEVRVYEQYF
-	TRBV28	TRBJ2-1	-	TGTGCCAGCAGTTTAAATGATGAGCAGTTCTTC	CASSLNDEQFF
-	TRBV28	TRBJ1-4	-	TGTGCCAGCAGTTTGAGGGGGGTTTTGGAAAAACTGTTTTTT	CASSLRGVLEKLFF
few	TRBV29-1	TRBJ2-3	-	TGCAGCGTTGTTAGGGATGTGAAGACAGATACGCAGTATTTT	CSVVRDVKTDTQYF
-	TRBV6-1	TRBJ2-7	TRBD2	TGTGCCAGCAGTGACCGGGACTATATAAACTACGAGCAGTACTTC	CASSDRDYINYEQYF
-	TRBV4-1	TRBJ2-7	-	TGCGCCAGCAGCCAAGGCTCTAGCGACTCCTACGAGCAGTACTTC	CASSQGSSDSYEQYF
few	TRBV4-2	TRBJ2-5	-	TGTGCCAGCAGCCAAGGGAGCCCTAGCTGGGGGGAGACCCAGTACTTC	CASSQGSPSWGETQYF
-	TRBV19	TRBJ2-7	-	TGCTGGCAGGAAGTTCCATCTTATAACGAGCAGTACTTC	CWQEVPSYNEQYF
-	TRBV18	TRBJ2-6	-	TGTGCCAGCTCACCACTTGCCTACGGGGCCAACGTCCTGACTTTC	CASSPLAYGANVLTF
-	TRBV13	TRBJ2-2	-	TGTGCCAGCAGCTTAGGCGGCTACAACACCGGGGAGCTGTTTTTT	CASSLGGYNTGELFF
-	TRBV12-3/TRBV12-4	TRBJ2-1	TRBD1	TGTGCCAGCAGTTTCCGGGACAGGGGTTTCGGTGAGCAGTTCTTC	CASSFRDRGFGEQFF
few	TRBV5-1	TRBJ2-1	TRBD1	TGCGCCAGCAGCTTATTTCAACAGGGGTGGGAGAGCAATGAGCAGTTCTTC	CASSLFQQGWESNEQFF
-	TRBV20-1	TRBJ2-7	TRBD2	TGCAGTGCTAGACCCGGGGGGGCGACAAGCTCCTACGAGCAGTACTTC	CSARPGGATSSYEQYF
-	TRBV28	TRBJ1-5	-	TGTGCCAGCAGGGAGAGATATAGCAATCAGCCCCAGCATTTT	CASRERYSNQPQHF
few	TRBV28	TRBJ2-7	-	TGTGCCACACAAGCTACCCTTGTATACGAGCAGTACTTC	CATQATLVYEQYF
many	TRBV5-6	TRBJ2-1	TRBD2	TGTGCCAGCAGCTTGGGCGGCGGGAGCTCCTACAATGAGCAGTTCTTC	CASSLGGGSSYNEQFF
-	TRBV29-1	TRBJ2-5	-	TGCAGCGTATGGACAGACCAAGAGACCCAGTACTTC	CSVWTDQETQYF
few	TRBV5-1	TRBJ2-7	TRBD1	TGCGCCAGCAGCTTGGTTGCAGGGGGTATGGACGAGCAGTACTTC	CASSLVAGGMDEQYF
once	TRBV10-3	TRBJ2-1	TRBD2	TGTGCCATCAGTGGTGCGGGAGGGCCAGGTGATGAGCAGTTCTTC	CAISGAGGPGDEQFF
-	TRBV11-3	TRBJ2-2	-	TGTGCCAGCAGCTTGACGCCCGGGGCAGCGAACACCGGGGAGCTGTTTTTT	CASSLTPGAANTGELFF
-	TRBV3-1	TRBJ2-6	-	TGTGCCAGCAGCCTGTTGGACCATTCTGGGGCCAACGTCCTGACTTTC	CASSLLDHSGANVLTF
few	TRBV4-1	TRBJ2-5	-	TGCGCCAGCAGCCAAGATGGGACCCAGTACTTC	CASSQDGTQYF
-	TRBV28	TRBJ2-7	TRBD1	TGTGCCAGCAGTGCCAGGGACAGCACCTACGAGCAGTACTTC	CASSARDSTYEQYF
many	TRBV12-3/TRBV12-4	TRBJ2-6	-	TGTGCCAGCAGTTGGGGATCTGGGGCCAACGTCCTGACTTTC	CASSWGSGANVLTF
-	TRBV20-1	TRBJ1-2	-	TGCAGTGCAAGGACAGAAACATATGGCTACACCTTC	CSARTETYGYTF
-	TRBV7-2	TRBJ1-3	-	TGTGCCAGCAGCTTTGAAGCGTCTGGAAACACCATATATTTT	CASSFEASGNTIYF
-	TRBV24-1	TRBJ2-1	-	TGTGCCACCAGTGACCCCCGCAGTATTCAACCCTGCAATGAGCAGTTCTTC	CATSDPRSIQPCNEQFF